The 17 T cell receptor beta chains given below trace back to one sample, sequenced in a study of CD8 T cells in Susac syndrome. An amount of RNA that ranged from roughly 0.45 to 1 ug was reverse transcribed with random hexamers. One entry per CDR3 protein, called by TCRdb with MiXCR from the immunoSEQ multiplex PCR reads. The table lists approximately 150,000 distinct CDR3 sequences, 94% of them singletons. The material sequenced was CD4+ T cells from PBMCs. These receptor sequences come from a human donor with multiple sclerosis.

The V gene is TRBV14, the J gene TRBJ1-2; D remains unclear. Trimming removed 1 base from V and 12 bases from J, with 12 bases in between. This CDR3 comprises 12 residues. CDR1 is SGHDN and CDR2 is FVKESK in the germline V gene. CDR3 residues: CASSQGDTTHTF. CDR3 in DNA: TGTGCCAGCAGCCAAGGAGACACCACACACACCTTC.

The chain's CDR3 is CASSEGGLYEQYF. The CDR3 coding sequence is TGTGCCAGCAGTGAGGGGGGGCTCTACGAGCAGTACTTC. This chain uses TRBV25-1 with TRBJ2-7; D perhaps matches TRBD2 (7 bases). This CDR3 has 13 amino acids. Germline lookup yields CDR1 MGHDK and CDR2 SYGVNS. Trimming took 3 bases from V and 3 from J, leaving 9 bases between them.

This chain uses TRBV25-1 with TRBJ1-2; TRBD1 agrees at 10 bases. CDR3 length equals 11 residues. CDR1 is MGHDK, CDR2 SYGVNS, per germline. J lost 8 bases, V lost 11 bases, and 5 bases had no gene match. Here the CDR3 DNA reads TGTGCCGCTCGGACAGGGGGGGGCTACACCTTC. Protein: CAARTGGGYTF.

CDR3 DNA sequence: TGTGCCAGCAAAGAGGGAGGGCCACCGAATGAGCAGTTCTTC. It encodes CASKEGGPPNEQFF. The rearrangement links TRBV2 to TRBJ2-1, with 7 bases aligning to TRBD2. This CDR3 contains 14 residues. Germline CDR1 reads SNHLY; CDR2 reads FYNNEI. The V segment lost 7 bases and the J segment 7 bases; nucleotides outside the gene matches: 10.

The gene calls are TRBV9 and TRBJ2-3, with 7 bases lining up with TRBD2. The CDR3 contains 16 residues. Germline V lookup: CDR1 SGDLS, CDR2 YYNGEE. V shed 0 bases, J shed 1 base, and the junction held 5 bases outside the gene matches. The CDR3 region has the DNA TGTGCCAGCAGCGTAGGGACTAGAAGAGGCACAGATACGCAGTATTTT. It yields the protein CASSVGTRRGTDTQYF.

V gene TRBV7-2 combines with J gene TRBJ2-7; 8 nucleotides match TRBD2. The length of the CDR3 is 16 residues. CDR1 and CDR2 from the germline V gene are SGHTA and FQGNSA. With V trimmed by 5 bases and J by 2 bases, 11 bases remained unmatched. CDR3 in DNA: TGTGCCAGCAGCCCCCCATCAAAGCGGGGGACCTACGAGCAGTACTTC. Translating it yields CASSPPSKRGTYEQYF.

The genes are TRBV20-1 and TRBJ1-4, with 7 bases identical to TRBD1. Trimming at V came to 0 bases and at J to 5 bases, leaving 6 bases not matched to a gene. The CDR3 runs 15 residues. Per the germline V gene, CDR1 is DFQATT and CDR2 is SNEGSKA (reference sequence). The CDR3, as DNA: TGCAGTGCTAGAGAACAGACAGGGTTCAATGAAAAACTGTTTTTT. Amino acids: CSAREQTGFNEKLFF.

The chain has TRBV3-1 and TRBJ1-2, with a weak D call TRBD1 (6 bases). Germline CDR1 and CDR2: LGHDT and YNNKEL (reference sequence). The CDR3 has 14 amino acids. Trimming stripped 3 bases from V and 2 bases from J, with 10 bases between. This chain's CDR3 is CASSQHRENYGYTF. CDR3 DNA sequence: TGTGCCAGCAGCCAGCACAGGGAAAACTATGGCTACACCTTC. Combining the CDR3 with reference TRBV3-1 and TRBJ1-2 gives the whole variable domain DTAVSQTPKYLVTQMGNDKSIKCEQNLGHDTMYWYKQDSKKFLKIMFSYNNKELIINETVPNRFSPKSPDKAHLNLHINSLELGDSAVYFCASSQHRENYGYTFGSGTRLTVV.

The table lists this clonotype with a count of one. V gene TRBV20-1 combines with J gene TRBJ1-2; D is unclear. CDR1 and CDR2 (germline): DFQATT, SNEGSKA (reference sequence). Trimming stripped 1 base from V and 6 bases from J, with 9 bases between. The CDR3 is 12 residues long. The CDR3 region has the DNA TGCAGTGCTAGAGCTGGGATTCATGGCTACACCTTC. This sequence encodes CSARAGIHGYTF.

The chain employs TRBV20-1 and TRBJ2-7; 7 nucleotides match TRBD2. V lost 3 bases and J lost 7; bases outside the gene matches: 15. Germline-derived CDR1 and CDR2 are DFQATT and SNEGSKA (reference sequence). The CDR3 has 15 residues. The CDR3 DNA reads TGCAGTGCTAGCGACCCTTCATCGGGAGGAGGTGAGCAGTACTTC. Its protein is CSASDPSSGGGEQYF.

The chain employs TRBV9 and TRBJ2-2; no reliable D call. There are 13 residues in the CDR3. Germline V gives CDR1 SGDLS, CDR2 YYNGEE. The V gene lost 0 bases and the J gene lost 7 bases, with 7 bases spanning the gap. CDR3: CASSVAAVGELFF. The DNA of the CDR3 is TGTGCCAGCAGCGTAGCGGCGGTCGGGGAGCTGTTTTTT.

The chain uses TRBV5-6 and TRBJ1-1; weak D call: TRBD1 (5 bases). The germline CDR1 and CDR2 sequences are SGHDT and YYEEEE. V lost 0 bases to trimming and J lost 1 base, with 19 bases between them. The CDR3 has 18 residues. The CDR3, as DNA: TGTGCCAGCAGCTTGGCGACAGCTCCATCTCCCAGGAACACTGAAGCTTTCTTT. Amino acids: CASSLATAPSPRNTEAFF.

The genes are TRBV18 and TRBJ2-2, with a tentative D call TRBD2 (6 bases). The germline V and J ends were trimmed by 4 bases and 4 bases, with 19 bases remaining between them. This CDR3 region has 17 residues. Germline CDR1 reads KGHSH; CDR2 reads LQKENI. The CDR3 DNA follows: TGTGCCAGCTCACAACCCTCTCGCGGGACGGGCACCGGGGAGCTGTTTTTT. This translates into CASSQPSRGTGTGELFF.

V is TRBV27 and J is TRBJ2-2; D is unclear. CDR1 is MNHEY, CDR2 SMNVEV, per germline (reference sequence). This CDR3 has 14 residues. V dropped 7 bases and J dropped 4 bases, with 13 bases sitting between them. CDR3 sequence: CASTLTSLTGELFF. CDR3 in DNA: TGTGCCAGCACCTTAACCTCACTCACCGGGGAGCTGTTTTTT.

The V gene is TRBV7-9, the J gene TRBJ1-2; the match to TRBD1 covers 8 bases. Trimming cost V 3 bases and J 4 bases; bases outside gene matches: 4. The germline V gene encodes CDR1 SEHNR and CDR2 FQNEAQ (reference sequence). This CDR3 is built from 14 residues. CDR3 DNA sequence: TGTGCCAGCAGCTTGACAGGGGAGGGCTATGGCTACACCTTC. It is translated as CASSLTGEGYGYTF.

This chain joins TRBV11-1 and TRBJ1-2; 8 bases match TRBD1. Per germline, CDR1 SGHAT and CDR2 FQDESV (reference sequence). The CDR3 has 12 residues. Trimming took 4 bases from V and 7 from J; bases not matched to a gene: 2. CDR3 sequence reads: CASSSGGSGYTF. The CDR3 region has the DNA TGTGCCAGCAGCTCAGGGGGCTCTGGCTACACCTTC.

The chain joins TRBV24-1 to TRBJ2-7; TRBD1 or TRBD2 may be the D gene (5 bases each). V lost 4 bases to trimming and J lost 0 bases, with 12 bases between them. Germline V CDR1 and CDR2: KGHDR, SFDVKD. The CDR3 sequence is 15 residues long. CDR3: CATSDRDGASYEQYF. CDR3 coding DNA: TGTGCCACCAGTGACCGGGACGGGGCCTCCTACGAGCAGTACTTC.